These T cell receptor beta chains were read from a single sample in a study of blood T cell repertoires in COVID-19. TCRdb's copy holds only in-frame clones and misses some; the assay was immunoSEQ multiplex PCR. Of about 140,000 clones in the sample, about four fifths were seen once. Sequencing was done on a sample of peripheral blood. The receptor set was obtained from a human donor in a cohort sampled during active COVID-19. Each CDR3 is given with its conserved first and last residue. The order of the fields is J gene, clone size, D gene, V gene, CDR3 DNA, CDR3 protein. A D gene is named only where the DNA matches it firmly. The listing skips clone size in some rows; elsewhere it reads once, few, many or a size class.

j_gene: TRBJ2-7; abundance: .; d_gene: TRBD1; v_gene: TRBV6-5; CDR3nt: TGTGCCAGCAGTCCGGGACAGATGTCTTACGAGCAGTACTTC; CDR3aa: CASSPGQMSYEQYF
j_gene: TRBJ2-5; abundance: once; d_gene: TRBD1; v_gene: TRBV5-1; CDR3nt: TGCGCCAGCAGCTTGAGGGACAGCAAACAAGAGACCCAGTACTTC; CDR3aa: CASSLRDSKQETQYF
j_gene: TRBJ2-3; abundance: .; d_gene: .; v_gene: TRBV9; CDR3nt: TGTGCCAGCAGCGTAACAGGGGGGGCATTAGATACGCAGTATTTT; CDR3aa: CASSVTGGALDTQYF
j_gene: TRBJ2-3; abundance: .; d_gene: .; v_gene: TRBV5-1; CDR3nt: TGCGCCAGCAGCTCCTCTTCCCCGGGCACAGATACGCAGTATTTT; CDR3aa: CASSSSSPGTDTQYF
j_gene: TRBJ2-5; abundance: .; d_gene: .; v_gene: TRBV28; CDR3nt: TGTGCCAGCAGATCCAGGGGTAGAGAGACCCAGTACTTC; CDR3aa: CASRSRGRETQYF
j_gene: TRBJ2-1; abundance: .; d_gene: TRBD2; v_gene: TRBV7-2; CDR3nt: TGTGCCAGCAGCTTGGGACTAGCGGGGGGACAACCCAATGAGCAGTTCTTC; CDR3aa: CASSLGLAGGQPNEQFF
j_gene: TRBJ2-7; abundance: .; d_gene: TRBD2; v_gene: TRBV24-1; CDR3nt: TGTGCCACCAGTGACGCCCCTGGGGGGGTAGTCGAGCAGTACTTC; CDR3aa: CATSDAPGGVVEQYF
j_gene: TRBJ1-2; abundance: .; d_gene: .; v_gene: TRBV7-9; CDR3nt: TGTGCCAGCAGCCCGCCGAGAGTACCTAACTATGGCTACACCTTC; CDR3aa: CASSPPRVPNYGYTF
j_gene: TRBJ1-4; abundance: .; d_gene: .; v_gene: TRBV2; CDR3nt: TGTGCCAGCAGTGGTTTCGAGAGGTTAGGTGAAAAACTGTTTTTT; CDR3aa: CASSGFERLGEKLFF
j_gene: TRBJ1-2; abundance: .; d_gene: .; v_gene: TRBV2; CDR3nt: TGTGCCACCCAACTTGGGAGTGGCGGCTACACCTTC; CDR3aa: CATQLGSGGYTF
j_gene: TRBJ2-2; abundance: .; d_gene: TRBD2; v_gene: TRBV6-1; CDR3nt: TGTGCCAGCAGTGCGCTAGCGGGGGGGAACACCGGGGAGCTGTTTTTT; CDR3aa: CASSALAGGNTGELFF
j_gene: TRBJ2-2; abundance: few; d_gene: TRBD2; v_gene: TRBV19; CDR3nt: TGTGCCAGTAGTTTGGGACTAGCGGGGGTCACCGGGGAGCTGTTTTTT; CDR3aa: CASSLGLAGVTGELFF
j_gene: TRBJ2-4; abundance: few; d_gene: .; v_gene: TRBV18; CDR3nt: TGTGCCAGCTCACAGCAAGTTCGTGACATTCAGTACTTC; CDR3aa: CASSQQVRDIQYF
j_gene: TRBJ1-1; abundance: .; d_gene: .; v_gene: TRBV5-4; CDR3nt: TGTGCCAGCAGCTTGGGAGGGGGTATGAACACTGAAGCTTTCTTT; CDR3aa: CASSLGGGMNTEAFF
j_gene: TRBJ2-3; abundance: .; d_gene: TRBD1; v_gene: TRBV5-1; CDR3nt: TGCGCCAGCAGCTTGGGCTCCGGGACAGGGGGAAATACGCAGTATTTT; CDR3aa: CASSLGSGTGGNTQYF
j_gene: TRBJ1-3; abundance: .; d_gene: TRBD1; v_gene: TRBV14; CDR3nt: TGTGCCAGCAGCCGAACAGGGGTTGGAAACACCATATATTTT; CDR3aa: CASSRTGVGNTIYF
j_gene: TRBJ2-7; abundance: .; d_gene: TRBD2; v_gene: TRBV10-1; CDR3nt: TGCGCCAGCAAGCGGGACCACAGCTCCTACGAGCAGTACTTC; CDR3aa: CASKRDHSSYEQYF
j_gene: TRBJ2-1; abundance: .; d_gene: .; v_gene: TRBV6-6; CDR3nt: TGTGCCAGCAACAGGGCGCAGAATGAGCAGTTCTTC; CDR3aa: CASNRAQNEQFF
j_gene: TRBJ1-1; abundance: once; d_gene: .; v_gene: TRBV5-1; CDR3nt: TGCGCCAGCAGAAGGGGGAACACTGAAGCTTTCTTT; CDR3aa: CASRRGNTEAFF
j_gene: TRBJ2-1; abundance: .; d_gene: TRBD2; v_gene: TRBV27; CDR3nt: TGTGCCAGCAGTCCCCCGGGACTAGCGGGGGAGGATGAGCAGTTCTTC; CDR3aa: CASSPPGLAGEDEQFF
j_gene: TRBJ1-4; abundance: .; d_gene: TRBD1; v_gene: TRBV7-2; CDR3nt: TGTGCCAGCAGGCCGACAGGGGGAGGTGAAAAACTGTTTTTT; CDR3aa: CASRPTGGGEKLFF
j_gene: TRBJ1-1; abundance: once; d_gene: .; v_gene: TRBV6-5; CDR3nt: TGTGCCAGCAGTAACTGGGGGGTGAGCACTGAAGCTTTCTTT; CDR3aa: CASSNWGVSTEAFF
j_gene: TRBJ1-3; abundance: .; d_gene: TRBD1; v_gene: TRBV18; CDR3nt: TGTGCCAGCTCACCAACAGGACAGGGCGGTGGAAACACCATATATTTT; CDR3aa: CASSPTGQGGGNTIYF
j_gene: TRBJ2-2; abundance: .; d_gene: .; v_gene: TRBV5-5; CDR3nt: TGTGCCAGCAGCGCGGTCACACCCAACACCGGGGAGCTGTTTTTT; CDR3aa: CASSAVTPNTGELFF
j_gene: TRBJ2-1; abundance: .; d_gene: TRBD2; v_gene: TRBV5-1; CDR3nt: TGCGCCAGTCGACCCACCCCATCGGCCCTACTAGCGGGGGGGCGGGAGCAGTTCTTC; CDR3aa: CASRPTPSALLAGGREQFF
j_gene: TRBJ2-2; abundance: few; d_gene: .; v_gene: TRBV27; CDR3nt: TGTGCCAGCAGTTTACCTCCCCCTAGGGGCGGGGAGCTGTTTTTT; CDR3aa: CASSLPPPRGGELFF
j_gene: TRBJ2-7; abundance: .; d_gene: TRBD2; v_gene: TRBV2; CDR3nt: TGTGCCAGCAGTGCTAGCGGGGGGATCGACGAGCAGTACTTC; CDR3aa: CASSASGGIDEQYF
j_gene: TRBJ1-6; abundance: few; d_gene: TRBD1; v_gene: TRBV18; CDR3nt: TGTGCCAGCTCACCACCGGTCAGACAGGGCTTCTCACCCCTCCACTTT; CDR3aa: CASSPPVRQGFSPLHF
j_gene: TRBJ2-2; abundance: .; d_gene: .; v_gene: TRBV23-1; CDR3nt: TGCGCCAGCAGTCGGCCCGCCAGACAAGGTGCCGGGGAGCTGTTTTTT; CDR3aa: CASSRPARQGAGELFF
j_gene: TRBJ2-5; abundance: .; d_gene: TRBD2; v_gene: TRBV7-2; CDR3nt: TGTGCCAGCAGCGACAGCGGGGGTAGGGAGACCCAGTACTTC; CDR3aa: CASSDSGGRETQYF
j_gene: TRBJ1-1; abundance: .; d_gene: .; v_gene: TRBV9; CDR3nt: TGTGCCAGCAGCGTAGCTACAACCTACGGGAGGTGGACTGAAGCTTTCTTT; CDR3aa: CASSVATTYGRWTEAFF
j_gene: TRBJ1-1; abundance: .; d_gene: .; v_gene: TRBV6-5; CDR3nt: TGTGCCAGCAGTTACTCCGGGGGGTTGAACACTGAAGCTTTCTTT; CDR3aa: CASSYSGGLNTEAFF
j_gene: TRBJ2-3; abundance: .; d_gene: TRBD1; v_gene: TRBV25-1; CDR3nt: TGTGCCAGCAGTGTGACAGGGAAGACAGATACGCAGTATTTT; CDR3aa: CASSVTGKTDTQYF
j_gene: TRBJ2-5; abundance: .; d_gene: TRBD2; v_gene: TRBV7-2; CDR3nt: TGTGCCAGCAGCTCGGGACTAGCGGTGGGGGTGACCCAGTACTTC; CDR3aa: CASSSGLAVGVTQYF
j_gene: TRBJ2-7; abundance: .; d_gene: TRBD2; v_gene: TRBV6-5; CDR3nt: TGTGCCAGCTCCCCGGGACTAGTCCCACTAGGCGAGCAGTACTTC; CDR3aa: CASSPGLVPLGEQYF
j_gene: TRBJ1-4; abundance: .; d_gene: .; v_gene: TRBV27; CDR3nt: TGTGCCAGCATGCTACAGGGTGCCGAAAAACTGTTTTTT; CDR3aa: CASMLQGAEKLFF
j_gene: TRBJ1-6; abundance: .; d_gene: .; v_gene: TRBV10-2; CDR3nt: TGCGCCAGCACCCCCAGCGTCAGCTCCTATAATTCACCCCTCCACTTT; CDR3aa: CASTPSVSSYNSPLHF
j_gene: TRBJ2-2; abundance: .; d_gene: .; v_gene: TRBV2; CDR3nt: TGTGCCAGCAGTGCCGCGGGGTTGAACACCGGGGAGCTGTTTTTT; CDR3aa: CASSAAGLNTGELFF
j_gene: TRBJ2-1; abundance: .; d_gene: .; v_gene: TRBV6-5; CDR3nt: TGTGCCAGCAGCTCAGGGGTCTACAATGAGCAGTTCTTC; CDR3aa: CASSSGVYNEQFF
j_gene: TRBJ2-7; abundance: .; d_gene: .; v_gene: TRBV5-1; CDR3nt: TGCGCCAGCAGCTTGGGGCAGGGGGGAAACGAGCAGTACTTC; CDR3aa: CASSLGQGGNEQYF